The 15 T cell receptor beta chains below all came from one sample that was sequenced in a study of blood T cell repertoires in COVID-19. Using immunoSEQ multiplex PCR, the repertoire was profiled, and TCRdb retains in-frame clones only, with some absent. The sample has under 300,000 clones, roughly nine tenths seen once; the top ten hold roughly 1.9%. Sequencing was carried out using PBMCs or T cells enriched from blood (not recorded which). These receptors all come from a woman in her sixties who had recovered from COVID-19.

This rearrangement joins TRBV6-1 to TRBJ1-4; tentatively, D is TRBD1 (5 bases). CDR3 length equals 17 residues. Trimming removed 4 bases at V and 0 bases at J, with 15 bases between. Per the germline V gene, CDR1 is MNHNS and CDR2 is SASEGT. CDR3 nucleotides: TGTGCCAGCAGTGGAGCGTTTATAGGGGCAACTAATGAAAAACTGTTTTTT. Its translation is CASSGAFIGATNEKLFF.

The rearrangement joins TRBV27 to TRBJ1-2; D ambiguous. In germline, CDR1 is MNHEY, CDR2 SMNVEV (reference sequence). The CDR3 covers 11 residues. V was cut by 6 bases and J by 8 bases, with 10 bases left in between. The CDR3 nucleotides are TGTGCCAGCAGGGAGGGCGGCGGCTACACCTTC. Its translation: CASREGGGYTF.

The gene calls are TRBV4-2 and TRBJ2-1; 8 bases map to TRBD2. With V trimmed by 0 bases and J by 7 bases, 8 bases remained unmatched. The CDR3 sequence is 16 residues long. Germline loops: CDR1 LGHNA, CDR2 YNFKEQ. CDR3 residues: CASSQDRWGLGNEQFF. CDR3 nucleotides: TGTGCCAGCAGCCAAGATCGTTGGGGACTAGGTAATGAGCAGTTCTTC.

The chain has TRBV9 and TRBJ2-7, with D maybe TRBD2 (6 bases). Trimming stripped 3 bases from V and 0 bases from J, with 10 bases between. The CDR3 has 14 amino acids. Germline V gene sequence: CDR1 SGDLS, CDR2 YYNGEE. The CDR3: CASSAGTLSYEQYF. In nucleotides, the CDR3 is TGTGCCAGCAGCGCCGGGACTCTCTCCTACGAGCAGTACTTC.

V and J are TRBV12-3 or TRBV12-4 and TRBJ1-4; a possible D gene is TRBD1 (5 bases). The V end lost 7 bases, the J end lost 8 bases, and 14 bases lay between the germline ends. This CDR3 spans 13 amino acids. The CDR3 here is CASTSREGEKLFF. The CDR3 DNA follows: TGTGCCAGCACCTCCAGGGAGGGCGAAAAACTGTTTTTT.

The rearrangement joins TRBV6-5 to TRBJ1-6, with D possibly matching TRBD1 (6 bases). The V and J ends lost 6 bases and 4 bases respectively, with 13 bases between them. The CDR3 loop spans 15 amino acids. Germline CDR1 and CDR2: MNHEY and SVGAGI. The CDR3 DNA is TGTGCCAGCAGAAGATGGACAGAGTATAATTCACCCCTCCACTTT. Translated, it gives CASRRWTEYNSPLHF.

The chain joins TRBV10-3 to TRBJ2-7, with 8 nucleotides matching TRBD2. The V segment lost 6 bases and the J segment 6 bases; nucleotides outside the gene matches: 7. Germline CDR1 and CDR2: ENHRY and SYGVKD. The CDR3 sequence is 13 residues long. The CDR3 DNA reads as TGTGCCATCAGGCCGGGAGGGGGTTTCGAGCAGTACTTC. Translation: CAIRPGGGFEQYF.

V usage is TRBV10-3 and J usage is TRBJ2-5, with TRBD1 matching over 10 bases. The CDR3 is 14 amino acids. V trimming: 6 bases; J trimming: 3 bases; junction bases outside the gene matches: 4. Per the germline V gene, CDR1 is ENHRY and CDR2 is SYGVKD. The CDR3 here is CAIRGDRGEETQYF. CDR3 DNA: TGTGCCATCAGGGGGGACAGGGGAGAAGAGACCCAGTACTTC.

The chain uses TRBV7-9 and TRBJ2-1; 9 nucleotides agree with TRBD2. In germline, CDR1 is SEHNR, CDR2 FQNEAQ (reference sequence). The J segment lost 9 bases and the V segment lost 4 bases, leaving 16 bases of the junction unmatched. This CDR3 has 17 amino acids. The CDR3: CASSSFSAGGVIFEQFF. The CDR3 region has the DNA TGTGCCAGCAGCTCGTTTTCAGCGGGAGGAGTTATATTTGAGCAGTTCTTC.

This sequence joins TRBV5-1 and TRBJ1-6, with D tentatively TRBD1 (5 bases). The CDR3 has 14 residues. Trimming pared 4 bases from V and 4 bases from J, leaving 9 bases between. Germline V CDR1 and CDR2: SGHRS, YFSETQ. CDR3 in amino acids: CASSPRQYNSPLHF. CDR3 nucleotide sequence: TGCGCCAGCAGCCCCCGACAGTATAATTCACCCCTCCACTTT.

V usage is TRBV5-6 and J usage is TRBJ1-2; D is possibly TRBD1 (6 bases). CDR1 is SGHDT and CDR2 is YYEEEE in the germline V gene. Trimming cost V 5 bases and J 4 bases, with 18 bases left between them. There are 15 residues in the CDR3. The CDR3 loop reads CASSAGTNLGYGYTF. CDR3 sequence (DNA): TGTGCCAGCAGTGCCGGGACAAATCTCGGCTATGGCTACACCTTC.

The V call is TRBV5-1, the J call TRBJ2-5; no clear D gene. The ends were cut back, 4 bases at V and 0 bases at J, with 4 bases in the middle. The CDR3 runs to 12 residues. Per germline, CDR1 SGHRS and CDR2 YFSETQ. The CDR3 nucleotides read TGCGCCAGCAGCCGAGACCAAGAGACCCAGTACTTC. This codes for CASSRDQETQYF.

This clone was recorded at least ten times. The chain has TRBV15 and TRBJ2-3; maybe TRBD2 (6 bases). V lost 0 bases, J lost 4 bases, and 11 bases lay in between. Germline V lookup: CDR1 LNHNV, CDR2 YYDKDF (reference sequence). The CDR3 spans 15 residues. As DNA, the CDR3 is TGTGCCACCAGCAGAGATGTTGGAGGGTCAGATACGCAGTATTTT. The encoded protein is CATSRDVGGSDTQYF.

V and J are TRBV5-8 and TRBJ2-2; 7 nucleotides agree with TRBD2. Looked up from germline, CDR1 is SGHTS and CDR2 is YDEGEE. The CDR3 is 15 amino acids. Trimming removed 5 bases from V and 9 bases from J; junction bases left unmatched: 13. The CDR3 bases are TGTGCCAGCAGACGGAACGGGGGGTACAGCCGGGAGCTGTTTTTT. Protein product: CASRRNGGYSRELFF.

The chain has TRBV3-1 (or the pseudogene TRBV3-2) and TRBJ2-1, with TRBD2 identical over 12 bases. There are 16 residues in the CDR3. The V gene's germline CDR1 is LGHDT and CDR2 YNNKEL (reference sequence). V was pared by 4 bases and J by 5 bases, with 6 bases of the junction left unmatched. Written as DNA, the CDR3 is TGTGCCAGCAGCCCCGCGTGGACTAGCGGGAACAATGAGCAGTTCTTC. This gives the protein CASSPAWTSGNNEQFF.